The 2 T cell receptor beta chains reported below all come from one sample, sequenced in a study of shared clonotypes between healthy human individuals. Sequencing was performed with immunoSEQ multiplex PCR; in TCRdb, only in-frame clones are kept and a portion is missing. The profile covers approximately 240,000 clones, with 50% to 75% appearing a single time and around 10% taken by the ten largest. The sequenced material came from memory CD4+ T cells sorted from blood. Subset in this sample: CD45RA-negative fraction. The origin of the receptors is a man aged 30 to 45 in good health.

The chain has TRBV19 and TRBJ1-2; D possibly corresponds to TRBD1 (5 bases). The V gene's germline CDR1 is LNHDA and CDR2 SQIVND (reference sequence). Trimming left V 3 bases short and J 3 bases short, with 14 bases between. CDR3 length equals 15 residues. CDR3 sequence reads: CASSMGPREDYGYTF. CDR3 coding DNA: TGTGCCAGTAGTATGGGGCCAAGGGAGGACTATGGCTACACCTTC.

The chain recombines TRBV5-4 with TRBJ2-1; 9 bases are shared with TRBD2. The CDR3 has 15 residues. The germline V gene encodes CDR1 SGHNT and CDR2 YYREEE (reference sequence). The trim removed 4 bases at V and 4 bases at J, leaving 6 bases unmatched. The CDR3 reads CASSISAGGYNEQFF. DNA for the CDR3: TGTGCCAGCAGCATATCCGCGGGGGGGTACAATGAGCAGTTCTTC.